This TCR beta chain comes out of a study of blood T cell repertoires in COVID-19. Study overall: Sites across the United States, Italy and Spain contributed samples from acute and convalescent COVID-19. In each case, the material was cDNA or gDNA derived from T cells, B-cell-depleted T cells, or PBMCs.

The germline CDR1 and CDR2 sequences are MDHEN and SYDVKM. This CDR3 is built from 16 residues. The V gene end was trimmed by 7 bases and the J gene end by 2 bases; junction bases not matched to a gene: 6. Original analysis: Estimates of nucleated cell counts were drawn from the amplification of reference gene primers. The method was immunoSEQ multiplex PCR; TCRdb's version includes in-frame clones alone and lacks a portion of them. V and J calls and clone size are those listed in that table; D and trimming were worked out from the DNA. The sample records 150,000 to 200,000 clones, just over 90% being singletons. Enrolment of Seattle patients took place during active infection, and they were followed longitudinally.

Sequencing was performed on peripheral blood. V gene TRBV28 combines with J gene TRBJ2-1; 12 positions match TRBD2. The source of this sequence is a man between 18 and 35 years old with COVID-19, enrolled during active disease. The CDR3 sequence: CASNVLAGGAYNEQFF. In DNA form, the CDR3 reads TGTGCCAGCAACGTACTAGCGGGAGGAGCCTACAATGAGCAGTTCTTC.